This TCR beta chain is drawn from a study of PD-1 blockade in classical Hodgkin lymphoma. Libraries were prepared by immunoSEQ multiplex PCR; TCRdb keeps only in-frame clonotypes and omits some of them. The table records 30,000 or so clones, 75% to 95% of them present only once. In the case of this clone: The antigen is unknown.

Regarding the study as a whole: The CD4+ diversity rise by C4D1 was clearest in complete responders. The study reported lower baseline TCR diversity in newly diagnosed patients than in healthy donors. Baseline diversity in complete responders resembled that of newly diagnosed patients.

The CDR3 covers 14 residues. Losses at the gene ends were 0 bases for V and 4 bases for J; bases not matched to a gene: 2. CDR1 and CDR2 from the germline V gene are SGHRS and YFSETQ. All trial patients relapsed after autologous stem cell transplantation. Negative magnetic selection isolated CD4+ T cells from thawed PBMCs. V gene TRBV5-1 combines with J gene TRBJ1-2, with 8 nucleotides matching TRBD1. This receptor was taken from a human donor with classical Hodgkin lymphoma. This specimen consisted of CD4+ T cells from blood, obtained at baseline. The CDR3 protein is CASSLAGGVYGYTF. The CDR3 bases are TGCGCCAGCAGCTTGGCAGGGGGCGTCTATGGCTACACCTTC.